The clone carrying this T cell receptor (beta chain) came up many times. The data derive from a study of molecular identifiers for immune sequencing clone quantification. CDR1 is MNHEY and CDR2 is SMNVEV in the germline V gene (reference sequence). The CDR3 consists of 14 residues. V dropped 6 bases and J dropped 5 bases, with 15 bases sitting between them. From the PCR reads, TCRdb called clonotypes with MiXCR, one entry per CDR3 protein. The sample yields approximately 670,000 distinct CDR3 sequences, nearly 20% seen once. The material sequenced was naive CD8+ T cells from blood, with Jurkat cell RNA spiked in. Specified subset: FACS-sorted CD8+CD4-CCR7+CD45RA+ naive T cells. This sequence was found in a human donor in good health. Some libraries in this study had Jurkat cell RNA spiked in. This chain uses TRBV27 with TRBJ2-3; D perhaps matches TRBD1 (5 bases). CDR3 sequence: CASSRTIQGDTQYF. DNA for the CDR3: TGTGCCAGCAGCCGGACGATCCAGGGAGATACGCAGTATTTT.